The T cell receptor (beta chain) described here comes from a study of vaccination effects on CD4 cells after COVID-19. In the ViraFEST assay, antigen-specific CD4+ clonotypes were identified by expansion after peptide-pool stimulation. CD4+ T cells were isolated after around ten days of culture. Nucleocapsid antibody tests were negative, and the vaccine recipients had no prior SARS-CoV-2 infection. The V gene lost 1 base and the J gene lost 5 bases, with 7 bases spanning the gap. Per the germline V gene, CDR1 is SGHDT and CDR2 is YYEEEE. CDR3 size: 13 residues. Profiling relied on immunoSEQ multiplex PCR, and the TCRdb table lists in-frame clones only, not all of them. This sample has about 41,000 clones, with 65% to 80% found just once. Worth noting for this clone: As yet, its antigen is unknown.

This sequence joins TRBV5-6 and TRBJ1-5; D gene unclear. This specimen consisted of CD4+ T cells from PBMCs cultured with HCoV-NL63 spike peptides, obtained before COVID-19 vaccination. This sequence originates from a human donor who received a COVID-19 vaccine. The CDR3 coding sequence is TGTGCCAGCAGCTTGAACCGGGATCAGCCCCAGCATTTT. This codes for CASSLNRDQPQHF.